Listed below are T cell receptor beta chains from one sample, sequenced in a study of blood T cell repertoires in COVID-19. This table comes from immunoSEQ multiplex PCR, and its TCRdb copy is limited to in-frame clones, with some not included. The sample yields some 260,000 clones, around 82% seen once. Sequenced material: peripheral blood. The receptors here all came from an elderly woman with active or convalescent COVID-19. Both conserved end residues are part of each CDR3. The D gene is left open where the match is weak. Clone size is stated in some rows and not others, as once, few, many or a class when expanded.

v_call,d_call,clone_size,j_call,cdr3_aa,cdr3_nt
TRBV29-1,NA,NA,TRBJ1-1,CSGSGLRNTEAFF,TGCAGCGGCTCCGGACTGCGGAACACTGAAGCTTTCTTT
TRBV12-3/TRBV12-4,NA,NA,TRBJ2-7,CASSFLLEQYF,TGTGCCAGCAGTTTCCTCTTAGAGCAGTACTTC
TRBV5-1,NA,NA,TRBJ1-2,CASGLQPSGGYGYTF,TGCGCCAGCGGTCTCCAACCCTCGGGAGGATATGGCTACACCTTC
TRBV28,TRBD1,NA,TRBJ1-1,CASSSNRGRSTEAFF,TGTGCCAGCAGCTCTAACAGGGGGCGGTCCACTGAAGCTTTCTTT
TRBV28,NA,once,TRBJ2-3,CASQRTYNTDTQYF,TGTGCCAGTCAGCGGACTTATAACACAGATACGCAGTATTTT
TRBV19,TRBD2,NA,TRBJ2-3,CASSIVGGSTDTQYF,TGTGCCAGTAGTATTGTGGGGGGGTCTACAGATACGCAGTATTTT
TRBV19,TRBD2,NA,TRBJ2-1,CASSPRGTSGGLVGNEQFF,TGTGCCAGTAGTCCCCGCGGGACTAGCGGGGGTTTAGTCGGCAATGAGCAGTTCTTC
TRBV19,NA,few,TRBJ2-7,CASSGARTGKTYEQYF,TGTGCCAGTAGTGGTGCTAGGACGGGGAAGACCTACGAGCAGTACTTC
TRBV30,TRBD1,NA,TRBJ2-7,CAWSVLRTGGADYEQYF,TGTGCCTGGAGTGTACTCAGGACAGGGGGCGCGGACTACGAGCAGTACTTC
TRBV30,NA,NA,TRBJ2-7,CAWSQRRRSSYEQYF,TGTGCCTGGAGTCAAAGGAGGAGGAGCTCCTACGAGCAGTACTTC
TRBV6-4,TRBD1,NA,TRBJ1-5,CASSDSVSSTGTGNQPQHF,TGTGCCAGCAGTGACTCGGTCTCTAGTACGGGGACAGGGAATCAGCCCCAGCATTTT
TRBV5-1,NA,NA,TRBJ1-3,CASSSFSGNTIYF,TGCGCCAGCAGCTCTTTCTCTGGAAACACCATATATTTT
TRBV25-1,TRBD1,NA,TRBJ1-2,CASSGDRGPPRGYTF,TGTGCCAGCAGTGGAGACAGGGGGCCGCCTAGGGGCTACACCTTC
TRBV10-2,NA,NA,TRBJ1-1,CASSEWANTEAFF,TGCGCCAGCAGTGAGTGGGCGAACACTGAAGCTTTCTTT
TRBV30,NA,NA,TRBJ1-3,CAWSDRAGGNTIYF,TGTGCCTGGAGTGACAGGGCAGGTGGAAACACCATATATTTT
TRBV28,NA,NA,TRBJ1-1,CASSSSTEAFF,TGTGCCAGCAGTTCATCCACTGAAGCTTTCTTT
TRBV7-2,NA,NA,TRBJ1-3,CASSRRGSGNTIYF,TGTGCCAGCAGCAGACGGGGGTCTGGAAACACCATATATTTT
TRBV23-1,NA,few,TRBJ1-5,CASNVVPPRGNQPQHF,TGCGCCAGCAACGTTGTCCCCCCCCGGGGCAATCAGCCCCAGCATTTT
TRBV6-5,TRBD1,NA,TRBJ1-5,CASRSDRASNQPQHF,TGTGCCAGCAGGTCGGACAGGGCTAGCAATCAGCCCCAGCATTTT
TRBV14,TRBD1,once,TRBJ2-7,CASSPQGAGVKYF,TGTGCCAGCAGCCCCCAGGGGGCGGGTGTTAAGTACTTC
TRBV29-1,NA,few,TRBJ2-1,CSVLPRMAFYNEQFF,TGCAGCGTCCTACCTAGGATGGCCTTCTACAATGAGCAGTTCTTC
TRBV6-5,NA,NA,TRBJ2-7,CASISREQYF,TGTGCCAGCATCAGTCGCGAGCAGTACTTC
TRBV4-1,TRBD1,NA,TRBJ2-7,CASSQIQGDPYEQYF,TGCGCCAGCAGCCAGATACAGGGGGACCCCTACGAGCAGTACTTC
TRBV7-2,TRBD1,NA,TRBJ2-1,CASSSGTGVFYEQFF,TGTGCCAGCAGCTCCGGGACAGGGGTTTTCTATGAGCAGTTCTTC
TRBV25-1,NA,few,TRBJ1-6,CASSGGRQERSPLHF,TGTGCCAGCAGTGGGGGGAGACAGGAACGTTCACCCCTCCACTTT
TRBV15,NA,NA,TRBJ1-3,CATSTYTGAGNTIYF,TGTGCCACCAGCACCTACACGGGGGCTGGAAACACCATATATTTT
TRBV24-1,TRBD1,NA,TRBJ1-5,CATSDTGQGIQPQHF,TGTGCCACCAGTGACACCGGACAGGGTATCCAGCCCCAGCATTTT
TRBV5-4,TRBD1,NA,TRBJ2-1,CASSLQGADNEQFF,TGTGCCAGCAGCTTACAGGGGGCTGACAATGAGCAGTTCTTC
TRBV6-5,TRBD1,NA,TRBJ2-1,CASSRPGQGVVEQFF,TGTGCCAGCAGTCGTCCGGGACAGGGGGTAGTTGAGCAGTTCTTC
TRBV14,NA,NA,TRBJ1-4,CASSFQGLSYEKLFF,TGTGCCAGCAGCTTCCAGGGTCTCTCTTATGAAAAACTGTTTTTT
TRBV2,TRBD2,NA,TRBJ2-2,CASSASGIGELFF,TGTGCCAGCAGTGCCAGCGGGATCGGGGAGCTGTTTTTT
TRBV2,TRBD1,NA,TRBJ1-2,CASSLMDRLDGYTF,TGTGCCAGCAGCCTAATGGACAGGCTCGATGGCTACACCTTC
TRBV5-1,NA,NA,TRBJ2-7,CASSPSGTPYEQYF,TGCGCCAGCAGCCCCAGCGGGACACCCTACGAGCAGTACTTC
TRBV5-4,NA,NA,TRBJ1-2,CASSRDNPLGGYTF,TGTGCCAGCAGTCGGGACAACCCATTGGGTGGCTACACCTTC
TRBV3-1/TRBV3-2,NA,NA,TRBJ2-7,CASSPTSRSSYEQYF,TGTGCCAGCAGCCCAACTTCTAGGAGCTCCTACGAGCAGTACTTC
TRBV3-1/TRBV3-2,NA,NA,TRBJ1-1,CASSQSAGGNTEAFF,TGTGCCAGCAGCCAATCTGCGGGGGGGAACACTGAAGCTTTCTTT